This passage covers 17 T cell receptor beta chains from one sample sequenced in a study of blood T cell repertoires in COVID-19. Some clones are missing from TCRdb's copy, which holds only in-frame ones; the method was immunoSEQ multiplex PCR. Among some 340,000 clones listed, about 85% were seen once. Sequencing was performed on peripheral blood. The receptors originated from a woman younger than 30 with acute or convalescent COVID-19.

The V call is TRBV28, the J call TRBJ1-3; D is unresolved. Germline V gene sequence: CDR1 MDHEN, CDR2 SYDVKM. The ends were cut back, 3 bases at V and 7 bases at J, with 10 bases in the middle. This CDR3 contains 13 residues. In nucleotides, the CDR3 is TGTGCCAGCAGTTTGGATACCGGGAACACCATATATTTT. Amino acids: CASSLDTGNTIYF.

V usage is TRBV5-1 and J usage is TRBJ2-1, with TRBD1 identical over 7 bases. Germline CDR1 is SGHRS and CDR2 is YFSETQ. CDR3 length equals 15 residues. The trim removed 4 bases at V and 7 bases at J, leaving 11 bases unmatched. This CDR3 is CASSPQRGQVNEQFF. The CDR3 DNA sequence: TGCGCCAGCAGCCCGCAGAGGGGGCAAGTAAATGAGCAGTTCTTC.

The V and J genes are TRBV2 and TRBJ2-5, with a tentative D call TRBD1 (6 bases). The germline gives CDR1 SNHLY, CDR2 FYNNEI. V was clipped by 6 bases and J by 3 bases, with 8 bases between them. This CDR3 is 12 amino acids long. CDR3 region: CASSRTEETQYF. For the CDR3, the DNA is TGTGCCAGCAGCCGGACAGAAGAGACCCAGTACTTC. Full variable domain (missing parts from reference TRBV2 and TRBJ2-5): EPEVTQTPSHQVTQMGQEVILRCVPISNHLYFYWYRQILGQKVEFLVSFYNNEISEKSEIFDDQFSVERPDGSNFTLKIRSTKLEDSAMYFCASSRTEETQYFGPGTRLLVL.

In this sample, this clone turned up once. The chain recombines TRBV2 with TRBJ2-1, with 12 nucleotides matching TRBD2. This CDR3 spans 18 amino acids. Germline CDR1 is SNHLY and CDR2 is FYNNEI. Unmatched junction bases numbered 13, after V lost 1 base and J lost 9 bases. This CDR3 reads CASSEGRVASGRALEQFF. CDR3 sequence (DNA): TGTGCCAGCAGTGAAGGTAGAGTGGCTAGCGGGAGGGCCCTTGAGCAGTTCTTC.

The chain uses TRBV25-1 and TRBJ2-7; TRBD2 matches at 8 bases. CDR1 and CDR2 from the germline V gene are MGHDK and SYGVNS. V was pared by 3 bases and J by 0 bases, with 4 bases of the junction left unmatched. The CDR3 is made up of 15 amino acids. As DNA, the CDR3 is TGTGCCAGCAGTGACTCGGGAGGGGGCTCCTACGAGCAGTACTTC. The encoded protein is CASSDSGGGSYEQYF.

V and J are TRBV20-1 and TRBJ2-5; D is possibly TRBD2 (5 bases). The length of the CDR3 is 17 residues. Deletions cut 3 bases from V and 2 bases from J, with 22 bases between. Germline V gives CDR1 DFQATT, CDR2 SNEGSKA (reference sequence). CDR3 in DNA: TGCAGTGCTAGTAATGTAGAGCGGACTCCCTCACAAGAGACCCAGTACTTC. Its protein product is CSASNVERTPSQETQYF.

The CDR3 spells CASSFLGQGMGTEAFF. CDR3 nucleotide sequence: TGTGCCAGCAGTTTCCTGGGACAGGGGATGGGCACTGAAGCTTTCTTT. This chain uses TRBV27 with TRBJ1-1, with TRBD1 identical over 10 bases. This CDR3 comprises 16 residues. Germline V lookup: CDR1 MNHEY, CDR2 SMNVEV (reference sequence). V was pared by 3 bases and J by 4 bases, with 8 bases of the junction left unmatched.

CDR3 region: CASSPRLANEQFF. In DNA form, the CDR3 reads TGTGCCAGCAGCCCCCGACTAGCGAATGAGCAGTTCTTC. The chain joins TRBV7-3 to TRBJ2-1, with 8 bases aligning to TRBD2. This CDR3 spans 13 amino acids. With 5 bases clipped from V and 7 bases from J, the junction kept 4 bases outside the gene matches. The germline V gene encodes CDR1 SGHTA and CDR2 FQGTGA.

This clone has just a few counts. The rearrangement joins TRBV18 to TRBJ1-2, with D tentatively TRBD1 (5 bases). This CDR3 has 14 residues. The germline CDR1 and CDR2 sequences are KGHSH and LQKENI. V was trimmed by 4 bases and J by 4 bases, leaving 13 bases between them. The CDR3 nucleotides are TGTGCCAGCTCACTGGGGGGACGGCTCTATGGCTACACCTTC. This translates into CASSLGGRLYGYTF.

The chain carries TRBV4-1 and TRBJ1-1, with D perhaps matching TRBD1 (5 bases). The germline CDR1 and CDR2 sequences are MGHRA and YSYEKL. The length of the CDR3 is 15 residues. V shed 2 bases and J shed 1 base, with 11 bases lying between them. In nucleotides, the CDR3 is TGCGCCAGCAGCCAACAGGGCTGGCAGAACACTGAAGCTTTCTTT. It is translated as CASSQQGWQNTEAFF.

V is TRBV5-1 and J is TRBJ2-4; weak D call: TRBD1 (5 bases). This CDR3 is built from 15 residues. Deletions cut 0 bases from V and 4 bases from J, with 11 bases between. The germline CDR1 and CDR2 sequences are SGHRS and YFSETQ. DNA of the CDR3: TGCGCCAGCAGCTTGGGACAGAATGGGAAAAACATTCAGTACTTC. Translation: CASSLGQNGKNIQYF. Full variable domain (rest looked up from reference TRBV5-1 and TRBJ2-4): KAGVTQTPRYLIKTRGQQVTLSCSPISGHRSVSWYQQTPGQGLQFLFEYFSETQRNKGNFPGRFSGRQFSNSRSEMNVSTLELGDSALYLCASSLGQNGKNIQYFGAGTRLSVL.

CDR3 sequence: CASSIKGETQYF. In nucleotides, the CDR3 is TGTGCCAGTAGTATAAAGGGGGAGACCCAGTACTTC. The chain recombines TRBV19 with TRBJ2-5, with D perhaps TRBD1 (5 bases). Trimming left V 2 bases short and J 5 bases short, with 6 bases between. The CDR3 has 12 amino acids. Germline-derived CDR1 and CDR2 are LNHDA and SQIVND (reference sequence). The full variable domain, its missing parts supplied by reference TRBV19 and TRBJ2-5, is DGGITQSPKYLFRKEGQNVTLSCEQNLNHDAMYWYRQDPGQGLRLIYYSQIVNDFQKGDIAEGYSVSREKKESFPLTVTSAQKNPTAFYLCASSIKGETQYFGPGTRLLVL.

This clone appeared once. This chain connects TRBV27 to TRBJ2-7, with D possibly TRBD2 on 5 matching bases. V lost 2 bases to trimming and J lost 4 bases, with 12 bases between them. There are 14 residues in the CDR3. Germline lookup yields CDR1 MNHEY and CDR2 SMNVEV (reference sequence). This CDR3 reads CASSLTRTSYEQYF. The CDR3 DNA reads TGTGCCAGCAGTTTAACGAGGACTTCTTACGAGCAGTACTTC.

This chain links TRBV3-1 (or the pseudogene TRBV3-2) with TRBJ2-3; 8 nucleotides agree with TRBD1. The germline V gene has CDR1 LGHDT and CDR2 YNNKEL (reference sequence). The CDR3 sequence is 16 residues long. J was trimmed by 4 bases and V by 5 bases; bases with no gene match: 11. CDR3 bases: TGTGCCAGCAGCTCCCCAGGGGGCTTCGGTCCAGATACGCAGTATTTT. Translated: CASSSPGGFGPDTQYF.

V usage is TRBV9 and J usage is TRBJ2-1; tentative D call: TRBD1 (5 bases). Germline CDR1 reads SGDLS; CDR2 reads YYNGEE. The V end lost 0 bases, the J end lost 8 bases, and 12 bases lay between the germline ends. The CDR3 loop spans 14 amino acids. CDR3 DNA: TGTGCCAGCAGCGTAGGGCCAGGACACGATGAGCAGTTCTTC. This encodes CASSVGPGHDEQFF.

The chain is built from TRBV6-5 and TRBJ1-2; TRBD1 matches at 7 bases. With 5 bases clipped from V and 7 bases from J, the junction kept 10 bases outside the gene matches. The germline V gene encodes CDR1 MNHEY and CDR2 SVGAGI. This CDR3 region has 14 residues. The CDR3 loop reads CASSHTEGAGGYTF. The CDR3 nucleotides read TGTGCCAGCAGTCATACAGAGGGGGCTGGTGGCTACACCTTC.

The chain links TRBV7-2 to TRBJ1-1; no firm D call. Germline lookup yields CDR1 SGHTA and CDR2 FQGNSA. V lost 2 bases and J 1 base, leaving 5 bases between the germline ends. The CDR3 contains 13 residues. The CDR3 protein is CASSLTWNTEAFF. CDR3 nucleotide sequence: TGTGCCAGCAGCTTAACATGGAACACTGAAGCTTTCTTT.